These 24 T cell receptor beta chains came from one sample sequenced in a study of blood T cell repertoires in COVID-19. Repertoires were generated with immunoSEQ multiplex PCR, while TCRdb's copy carries only in-frame clones and drops some. The sample has around 250,000 clones, around nine tenths seen once; the top ten hold around 7.3%. Sequencing was done on a sample of peripheral blood. These receptors came from a woman aged 70-85 years with active or convalescent COVID-19.

The V call is TRBV6-5, the J call TRBJ1-2; no clear D. Per germline, CDR1 MNHEY and CDR2 SVGAGI. This CDR3 comprises 14 residues. Trimming shortened V by 0 bases and J by 8 bases, and 13 bases separated the two germline ends. The CDR3 here is CASSYSRTNWGYTF. For the CDR3, the DNA is TGTGCCAGCAGTTACTCTCGGACTAATTGGGGCTACACCTTC.

V and J are TRBV3-1 (or the pseudogene TRBV3-2) and TRBJ2-7; tentatively, D is TRBD1 (6 bases). Trimming removed 1 base from V and 6 bases from J, with 10 bases in between. CDR1 is LGHDT, CDR2 YNNKEL, per germline (reference sequence). CDR3 length: 13 residues. The CDR3 loop is CASSQGQTGEQYF. The CDR3 bases are TGTGCCAGCAGCCAAGGACAGACAGGCGAGCAGTACTTC.

The chain couples TRBV15 to TRBJ1-1, with D tentatively TRBD1 (5 bases). Trimming took 0 bases from V and 4 from J, leaving 15 bases between them. Germline V CDR1 and CDR2: LNHNV, YYDKDF (reference sequence). The CDR3 runs to 16 residues. In DNA, the CDR3 is TGTGCCACCAGCAGAGATCCGGCAGGGTCTGCCACTGAAGCTTTCTTT. Encoded protein: CATSRDPAGSATEAFF.

The CDR3 here is CASSGSGGSYNEQFF. CDR3 nucleotide sequence: TGTGCCAGCAGTGGGAGCGGGGGGTCCTACAATGAGCAGTTCTTC. V gene TRBV6-2 or TRBV6-3 combines with J gene TRBJ2-1; 9 bases map to TRBD2. Germline V gene lookup returns CDR1 MNHEY and CDR2 SVGEGT. J gave up 1 base and V 5 bases, and 3 bases lay outside the gene matches. The CDR3 covers 15 residues.

The chain recombines TRBV11-2 with TRBJ2-4; 9 nucleotides agree with TRBD2. Germline CDR1 reads SGHAT; CDR2 reads FQNNGV. V gave up 5 bases and J gave up 0 bases; unmatched junction bases: 8. The CDR3 runs 17 residues. CDR3 residues: CASSNQRGAVAKNIQYF. The DNA of the CDR3 is TGTGCCAGCAGCAACCAGCGGGGGGCCGTAGCCAAAAACATTCAGTACTTC.

V is TRBV6-5 and J is TRBJ2-7; D perhaps matches TRBD1 (6 bases). This CDR3 region has 15 residues. Germline-derived CDR1 and CDR2 are MNHEY and SVGAGI. The ends were cut back, 7 bases at V and 2 bases at J, with 18 bases in the middle. Here the CDR3 DNA reads TGTGCCAGCATTCTTCAGGACAGCCCGACCTACGAGCAGTACTTC. It codes for CASILQDSPTYEQYF.

This chain links TRBV5-1 with TRBJ2-1; possible D gene TRBD2, 6 bases. CDR1 and CDR2 from the germline V gene are SGHRS and YFSETQ. V was trimmed by 1 base and J by 7 bases, leaving 21 bases between them. The CDR3 totals 17 residues. The CDR3 region is CASSLPRGSKRANEQFF. DNA of the CDR3: TGCGCCAGCAGCTTGCCGCGGGGTTCTAAAAGGGCGAATGAGCAGTTCTTC.

This clone was observed a few times. The chain has TRBV10-3 and TRBJ2-1; 13 nucleotides agree with TRBD2. With V trimmed by 8 bases and J by 0 bases, 13 bases remained unmatched. Germline assignment: CDR1 ENHRY and CDR2 SYGVKD. The CDR3 sequence is 19 residues long. The CDR3 reads CAIGRTSGGLKSSYNEQFF. The CDR3 nucleotides are TGTGCCATCGGCCGGACTAGCGGGGGACTGAAGAGCTCCTACAATGAGCAGTTCTTC.

This clone was recorded only once. The chain recombines TRBV25-1 with TRBJ1-6; D uncertain. Trimming cost V 5 bases and J 9 bases, with 8 bases left between them. Germline V gives CDR1 MGHDK, CDR2 SYGVNS. This CDR3 contains 12 residues. The CDR3: CASSRVRSPLHF. The CDR3 coding sequence is TGTGCCAGCAGTCGGGTCCGTTCACCCCTCCACTTT.

This clone was detected only once. This CDR3 reads CAISVTLSGTGGTGELFF. The CDR3 DNA sequence: TGTGCCATCAGTGTTACTCTCAGCGGGACAGGGGGGACCGGGGAGCTGTTTTTT. The chain joins TRBV10-3 to TRBJ2-2; 11 bases are shared with TRBD1. Germline values: CDR1 ENHRY, CDR2 SYGVKD. V gave up 4 bases and J gave up 5 bases; unmatched junction bases: 12. CDR3 length: 18 amino acids.

V gene TRBV19 combines with J gene TRBJ1-2; 8 nucleotides align to TRBD1. The J segment lost 4 bases and the V segment lost 4 bases, leaving 5 bases of the junction unmatched. Germline V gene sequence: CDR1 LNHDA, CDR2 SQIVND (reference sequence). The length of the CDR3 is 14 residues. DNA for the CDR3: TGTGCCAGTAGTACGGGACAGGCAACCTATGGCTACACCTTC. Residues: CASSTGQATYGYTF. The full variable domain, with the rest looked up from reference TRBV19 and TRBJ1-2, is DGGITQSPKYLFRKEGQNVTLSCEQNLNHDAMYWYRQDPGQGLRLIYYSQIVNDFQKGDIAEGYSVSREKKESFPLTVTSAQKNPTAFYLCASSTGQATYGYTFGSGTRLTVV.

The genes are TRBV7-2 and TRBJ1-5, with D maybe TRBD1 (5 bases). The V end was cut by 6 bases, the J end by 0 bases, with 15 bases between. In germline, CDR1 is SGHTA, CDR2 FQGNSA. CDR3 length: 16 amino acids. CDR3: CASRPDSGISNQPQHF. CDR3 coding DNA: TGTGCCAGCAGGCCAGACTCAGGGATTAGCAATCAGCCCCAGCATTTT.

V and J are TRBV7-2 and TRBJ2-7; the match to TRBD2 covers 8 bases. V gave up 6 bases and J gave up 1 base; unmatched junction bases: 8. Germline lookup yields CDR1 SGHTA and CDR2 FQGNSA. This CDR3 is built from 15 residues. The CDR3: CASSSGSGGSYEQYF. In nucleotides, the CDR3 is TGTGCCAGCAGTAGTGGAAGCGGGGGTTCCTACGAGCAGTACTTC.

Points on this clone: Other nucleotide sequences in the sample specify the same CDR3. The chain joins TRBV18 to TRBJ1-4; D not certain. The CDR3 is 14 residues long. CDR1 is KGHSH and CDR2 is LQKENI in the germline V gene. V shed 3 bases and J shed 0 bases, with 5 bases lying between them. The CDR3 coding sequence is TGTGCCAGCTCACCTTCTGCAACTAATGAAAAACTGTTTTTT. Translated: CASSPSATNEKLFF.

The chain employs TRBV18 and TRBJ2-1; D not resolved. Trimming cost V 6 bases and J 7 bases, with 4 bases left between them. Germline V CDR1 and CDR2: KGHSH, LQKENI. The CDR3 length is 10 residues. This CDR3 is CASSQNEQFF. The DNA of the CDR3 is TGTGCCAGCTCCCAAAATGAGCAGTTCTTC.

A few counts support this clone. This sequence joins TRBV5-1 and TRBJ2-1; the match to TRBD1 covers 10 bases. Germline V gene data show CDR1 as SGHRS and CDR2 as YFSETQ. The CDR3 is 15 residues long. With V trimmed by 3 bases and J by 7 bases, 7 bases remained unmatched. The CDR3 DNA sequence: TGCGCCAGCAGCTCCACCGGGACAGGGGTAAATGAGCAGTTCTTC. As protein: CASSSTGTGVNEQFF.

The rearrangement links TRBV5-1 to TRBJ2-7; D perhaps matches TRBD2 (7 bases). Deletions cut 6 bases from V and 4 bases from J, with 20 bases between. The CDR3 is made up of 15 amino acids. Germline V gene data show CDR1 as SGHRS and CDR2 as YFSETQ. The CDR3 sequence: CASNSGRGDPYEQYF. The DNA of the CDR3 is TGCGCCAGCAACTCGGGGAGGGGGGATCCGTACGAGCAGTACTTC.

This clone was seen only a few times. The genes are TRBV23-1 and TRBJ1-2; D is unresolved. TRBV23-1 is an open reading frame whose function is uncertain. The CDR3 totals 15 residues. Between the trimmed V and J ends, which lost 3 bases and 0 bases, there was a span of 11 bases. The CDR3 bases are TGCGCCAGCAGTCACGATAAAGGAGCTAACTATGGCTACACCTTC. It encodes CASSHDKGANYGYTF.

Note on this clone: Within the sample, other DNA sequences also encode this same CDR3. The chain couples TRBV5-1 to TRBJ2-7, with D perhaps matching TRBD2 (7 bases). V was shortened by 0 bases and J by 7 bases, with 14 bases between the two germline ends. The CDR3 contains 14 residues. Germline loops: CDR1 SGHRS, CDR2 YFSETQ. The CDR3 here is CASSLVAGAGEQYF. CDR3 nucleotides: TGCGCCAGCAGCTTGGTCGCGGGGGCGGGGGAGCAGTACTTC.

The chain is built from TRBV9 and TRBJ2-7, with TRBD1 matching over 9 bases. V lost 0 bases, J lost 7 bases, and 11 bases stayed unmatched. The CDR3 length is 16 residues. Germline V gene lookup returns CDR1 SGDLS and CDR2 YYNGEE. CDR3 protein: CASSVEDRGPSGEQYF. DNA of the CDR3: TGTGCCAGCAGCGTAGAGGACAGGGGACCTTCGGGGGAGCAGTACTTC.

The V call is TRBV6-6, the J call TRBJ2-7; D is possibly TRBD1 (6 bases). CDR1 is MNHNY and CDR2 is SVGAGI in the germline V gene (reference sequence). V lost 7 bases, J lost 6 bases, and 16 bases lay in between. This CDR3 has 13 amino acids. The CDR3 loop is CASILGARGEQYF. CDR3 in DNA: TGTGCCAGCATCCTAGGAGCCAGGGGCGAGCAGTACTTC.

This clone was recorded a few times. V gene TRBV11-2 combines with J gene TRBJ2-7; D unclear. Trimming shortened V by 0 bases and J by 3 bases, and 9 bases separated the two germline ends. The CDR3 loop spans 14 amino acids. Germline lookup yields CDR1 SGHAT and CDR2 FQNNGV. The CDR3 DNA sequence: TGTGCCAGCAGCTTAGATTCCTCCCGCTACGAGCAGTACTTC. Protein sequence: CASSLDSSRYEQYF.

Regarding this clone: The sample holds other DNA sequences that translate to the same CDR3. The chain couples TRBV18 to TRBJ1-2; D gene ambiguous. The germline V gene has CDR1 KGHSH and CDR2 LQKENI. V shed 3 bases and J shed 2 bases, with 7 bases lying between them. The CDR3 contains 13 residues. CDR3 bases: TGTGCCAGCTCACCGGGCCAGAACTATGGCTACACCTTC. As protein: CASSPGQNYGYTF.

The chain couples TRBV21-1 to TRBJ1-1; the DNA was not used to check the table's D call, TRBD1. TRBV21-1 corresponds to a pseudogene. The CDR3 has 16 amino acids. CDR3 amino acids: CASSQRQGLMNTEAFF. CDR3 DNA sequence: TGTGCCAGCAGCCAACGACAGGGGCTAATGAACACTGAAGCTTTCTTT.